Listed here are 9 T cell receptor beta chains from one sample, sequenced in a study of metastatic and nonmetastatic thyroid tumors. TCRdb re-called the PCR reads through MiXCR. The profile shows 20,000 to 25,000 clones, approximately 22% of them singletons. There were no patients who had received any treatment before thyroid surgery. Sequenced sample: adjacent normal tissue. These TCRs come from a female donor with papillary thyroid cancer or a benign thyroid nodule (not recorded which). Some clones in this sample may be carry-over from other donors' samples.

This clone was recorded many times. The CDR3 DNA sequence: TGCAGCGTTGTTGGGGGAGACACTGAAGCTTTCTTT. Its translation: CSVVGGDTEAFF. The rearrangement joins TRBV29-1 to TRBJ1-1; D is possibly TRBD1 (5 bases). Trimming took 4 bases from V and 3 from J, leaving 9 bases between them. CDR1 and CDR2 (germline): SQVTM, ANQGSEA. The CDR3 spans 12 residues.

Within the sample, this clone is medium-sized. The chain uses TRBV12-3 or TRBV12-4 and TRBJ1-4; 9 bases fit TRBD1. V shed 3 bases, J shed 7 bases, and the junction held 0 bases outside the gene matches. This CDR3 has 13 residues. The CDR3 spells CASSLGQGEKLFF. CDR3 bases: TGTGCCAGCAGTTTGGGACAGGGTGAAAAACTGTTTTTT.

Remarks on this clone: In the same sample, other DNA sequences code for this CDR3. V and J are TRBV5-1 and TRBJ2-7; 7 positions match TRBD1. The V and J ends lost 2 bases and 7 bases, in that order; junction bases with no gene match: 9. Germline V gene sequence: CDR1 SGHRS, CDR2 YFSETQ. CDR3 length equals 14 residues. The CDR3 DNA sequence: TGCGCCAGCAGCTTCCGTACAGGGGATGGTGAGCAGTACTTC. Amino acids: CASSFRTGDGEQYF.

This clone was detected ten times or more. The chain has TRBV28 and TRBJ2-2, with TRBD2 as a possible D gene (5 bases). Trimming pared 5 bases from V and 5 bases from J, leaving 15 bases between. Per the germline V gene, CDR1 is MDHEN and CDR2 is SYDVKM. The CDR3 spans 15 residues. CDR3: CASSPLGVGTGELFF. CDR3 DNA: TGTGCCAGCAGTCCACTAGGAGTTGGTACCGGGGAGCTGTTTTTT.

This clone is deemed medium-sized. The chain links TRBV2 to TRBJ2-7; D is uncertain. Trimming took 4 bases from V and 6 from J, leaving 4 bases between them. Germline CDR1 and CDR2: SNHLY and FYNNEI. The CDR3 extends over 10 amino acids. CDR3 sequence: CASSVGEQYF. The CDR3 DNA reads as TGTGCCAGCAGTGTTGGCGAGCAGTACTTC.

This clone was detected ten times or more. The chain couples TRBV24-1 to TRBJ2-5; D is uncertain. Between the trimmed V and J ends, which lost 1 base and 6 bases, there was a span of 2 bases. Germline loops: CDR1 KGHDR, CDR2 SFDVKD. This CDR3 contains 11 residues. CDR3 amino acids: CATSDLQTQYF. The CDR3 DNA reads TGTGCCACCAGTGATTTACAGACCCAGTACTTC.

This CDR3 is CASSPRAGAYEQYF. Here the CDR3 DNA reads TGTGCCAGCTCACCTAGGGCAGGGGCGTACGAGCAGTACTTC. The chain employs TRBV18 and TRBJ2-7; possible D gene TRBD1, 6 bases. CDR1 KGHSH and CDR2 LQKENI come from the germline V gene. V shed 3 bases and J shed 4 bases, with 13 bases lying between them. This CDR3 is built from 14 residues.

By proportion, this clone is medium-sized (0.01 to 0.1%). CDR3 loop: CASGLMDGNTEAFF. In DNA form, the CDR3 reads TGTGCCAGCGGGTTAATGGACGGGAACACTGAAGCTTTCTTT. The genes are TRBV6-1 and TRBJ1-1, with D hard to call. Trimming stripped 8 bases from V and 1 base from J, with 14 bases between. The CDR3 runs to 14 residues. The germline V gene has CDR1 MNHNS and CDR2 SASEGT.

This clone has just a few counts. In DNA, the CDR3 is TGTGCTAGCTACCCCGGGACAGGGTGCTGCGAGCAGTACTTC. This translates into CASYPGTGCCEQYF. This chain links TRBV2 with TRBJ2-7; the match to TRBD1 covers 9 bases. The CDR3 extends over 14 amino acids. From germline, CDR1 is SNHLY and CDR2 FYNNEI.